These T cell receptor beta chains were read from a single sample in a study of neoadjuvant nivolumab and ipilimumab in lung cancer. Clones were sequenced by immunoSEQ multiplex PCR, and TCRdb holds only the in-frame ones, with some missing. Among approximately 31,000 clones listed, 80% to 95% were seen once. This specimen consisted of peripheral blood, obtained after neoadjuvant nivolumab, alone or with ipilimumab, at or shortly before surgery. These receptors all come from an adult with non-small cell lung cancer. CDR3s include the opening cysteine and the closing phenylalanine or tryptophan. The D gene is left open where the match is weak. A clone size is listed for some rows: how often the clone was seen (once, few, many), or a class if it is expanded.

D gene	V gene	clone size	J gene	CDR3 DNA	CDR3 protein
-	TRBV5-4	-	TRBJ2-5	TGTGCCAGCAGCTTGGCGGCTAGCGCGTACCAAGAGACCCAGTACTTC	CASSLAASAYQETQYF
TRBD2	TRBV11-3	-	TRBJ2-1	TGTGCCAGCAGCTTAGGTGGAGCGGGGAAAAAATACAATGAGCAGTTCTTC	CASSLGGAGKKYNEQFF
-	TRBV29-1	-	TRBJ2-4	TGCAGCGTCCTCACAGGGCGGGGCATTCAGTACTTC	CSVLTGRGIQYF
-	TRBV18	few	TRBJ1-5	TGTGCCAGCTCACCTAGCGGGGAGAGCAATCAGCCCCAGCATTTT	CASSPSGESNQPQHF
-	TRBV6-4	few	TRBJ1-1	TGTGCCAGCAGGGCCACCGAGAACACTGAAGCTTTCTTT	CASRATENTEAFF
-	TRBV10-3	-	TRBJ2-2	TGTGCCGGGAGACAGCCCAACACCGGGGAGCTGTTTTTT	CAGRQPNTGELFF
TRBD1	TRBV27	-	TRBJ2-1	TGTGCCAGCAGTTTCGTACCGGGACAGAGCTCCTACAATGAGCAGTTCTTC	CASSFVPGQSSYNEQFF
TRBD2	TRBV5-8	-	TRBJ2-2	TGTGCCAGCAGCTTGATGGGGACTAGCGGGGCGAACACCGGGGAGCTGTTTTTT	CASSLMGTSGANTGELFF
TRBD1	TRBV4-2	-	TRBJ1-1	TGTGCCAGCAGCCAACCGAGGGACAGACTGAACACTGAAGCTTTCTTT	CASSQPRDRLNTEAFF
TRBD1	TRBV11-2	-	TRBJ1-3	TGTGCCAGCAGCCCCTCACAGGGGGCGCGGGCTGGAAACACCATATATTTT	CASSPSQGARAGNTIYF
-	TRBV5-1	-	TRBJ2-7	TGCGCCAGCAGCTTGGGTGATGGGGGCGAGCAGTACTTC	CASSLGDGGEQYF
-	TRBV9	-	TRBJ1-1	TGTGCCAGCAGCGTAGCTGGAGGGGGCACTGAAGCTTTCTTT	CASSVAGGGTEAFF
TRBD2	TRBV28	once	TRBJ2-3	TGTGCCAGCAGTTTATGGGCTCGGGGGGCAGATACGCAGTATTTT	CASSLWARGADTQYF
TRBD2	TRBV4-1	-	TRBJ2-3	TGCGCCAGCAGCCAACCCTTCCGGGAGGGCGGGACAGATACGCAGTATTTT	CASSQPFREGGTDTQYF
TRBD1	TRBV13	-	TRBJ1-1	TGTGCCAGCAGCTTACGGGACAGCCAGAAGAACACTGAAGCTTTCTTT	CASSLRDSQKNTEAFF
TRBD2	TRBV11-2	-	TRBJ2-5	TGTGCCAGCAGCTTAGGGGGGGCTAGCGGGAGGGTGGAGACCCAGTACTTC	CASSLGGASGRVETQYF
TRBD2	TRBV5-1	-	TRBJ2-3	TGCGCCAGCAGCTTGGCCAGGCTTAGCGGGATGACGGGAGATACGCAGTATTTT	CASSLARLSGMTGDTQYF
TRBD1	TRBV5-4	-	TRBJ2-7	TGTGCCAGCAGGGGGGACAGTAACTCCTACGAGCAGTACTTC	CASRGDSNSYEQYF
TRBD1	TRBV5-1	-	TRBJ2-3	TGCGCCAGCAGCCCAGTGGGACAGGGAAACACAGATACGCAGTATTTT	CASSPVGQGNTDTQYF
-	TRBV6-5	-	TRBJ2-1	TGTGCCAGCAGTTACCTCAAGGGGATCTCCTACAATGAGCAGTTCTTC	CASSYLKGISYNEQFF
TRBD2	TRBV5-4	-	TRBJ2-1	TGTGCCAGCAGCTTGAGCGGGACTACGGACAATGAGCAGTTCTTC	CASSLSGTTDNEQFF
TRBD2	TRBV7-9	-	TRBJ2-5	TGTGCCAGCAGGCAGACTAGCGTTGGGGGAGAGACCCAGTACTTC	CASRQTSVGGETQYF
-	TRBV27	-	TRBJ1-5	TGTGCCAGCAGGCCAGGTAGCAATCAGCCCCAGCATTTT	CASRPGSNQPQHF
TRBD1	TRBV14	-	TRBJ2-5	TGTGCCAGCAGCCAAGGTCGACAGGGGGATGTAGGACGGTACTGGGGGCCTCAAGAGACCCAGTACTTC	CASSQGRQGDVGRYWGPQETQYF
-	TRBV29-1	-	TRBJ1-1	TGCAGCGTGGGGGGAGGAAACACTGAAGCTTTCTTT	CSVGGGNTEAFF
TRBD1	TRBV6-5	-	TRBJ1-1	TGTGCCAGCAGTCCATCACAGGGGGTAGGCACTGAAGCTTTCTTT	CASSPSQGVGTEAFF
-	TRBV6-5	-	TRBJ1-5	TGTGCCAGCACTCAGGGCCGCAATCAGCCCCAGCATTTT	CASTQGRNQPQHF
-	TRBV5-1	-	TRBJ2-3	TGCGCCAGCAGCTCGTCTTTACAGGGCACAGATACGCAGTATTTT	CASSSSLQGTDTQYF
-	TRBV6-1	-	TRBJ1-1	TGTGCCAGCAGTCCCACATCGAACACTGAAGCTTTCTTT	CASSPTSNTEAFF
-	TRBV5-1	-	TRBJ1-5	TGCGCCAGCAGCTTGTTAGGGGGTGATCAGCCCCAGCATTTT	CASSLLGGDQPQHF
TRBD2	TRBV5-1	-	TRBJ2-7	TGCGCCAGCAGCTTGGTTCCTCCGGGACTAGCGGGGGGATTAGGGAGGGAGCAGTACTTC	CASSLVPPGLAGGLGREQYF
-	TRBV10-3	-	TRBJ2-7	TGTGCCATCAGTGAGGCTTCTCGCTACGAGCAGTACTTC	CAISEASRYEQYF
-	TRBV5-4	-	TRBJ2-1	TGTGCCAGCAGCTTGTCCGGTAATTCGGTACATGAGCAGTTCTTC	CASSLSGNSVHEQFF
TRBD1	TRBV18	-	TRBJ1-2	TGTGCCAGCTCATCGCAACAGGGGGCAGGTTATGGCTACACCTTC	CASSSQQGAGYGYTF
-	TRBV7-8	-	TRBJ1-2	TGTGCCAGCAGCTTAGCGAAAGGGCAGGGAGGCTACACCTTC	CASSLAKGQGGYTF
TRBD1	TRBV6-5	few	TRBJ1-1	TGTGCCAGCAGTCCGGGACAGGGGGCTGGTGCTTTCTTT	CASSPGQGAGAFF
TRBD2	TRBV5-1	-	TRBJ2-2	TGCGCCAGCAGCTTGATTGCGGGAGAATACGGGGAGCTGTTTTTT	CASSLIAGEYGELFF
TRBD1	TRBV6-1	-	TRBJ1-5	TGTGCCAGCAGAAATTCAGGGGGCCATCAGCCCCAGCATTTT	CASRNSGGHQPQHF
-	TRBV7-9	-	TRBJ1-5	TGTGCCAGCAGCTTAGGAAGACAGGTTAATCAGCCCCAGCATTTT	CASSLGRQVNQPQHF
-	TRBV7-3	-	TRBJ1-1	TGTGCCAGCAGCTCTGGGATTTACACTGAAGCTTTCTTT	CASSSGIYTEAFF
-	TRBV12-5	-	TRBJ1-2	TGTGCTAGTGGTTTGGGGCCACCGACGGAGAAGAGGGGCTACACCTTC	CASGLGPPTEKRGYTF
-	TRBV7-3	-	TRBJ2-6	TGTGCCAGCAGCTTAAGGTCCCCCCGGTTAGGTCTGGGTGGGGCCAACGTCCTGACTTTC	CASSLRSPRLGLGGANVLTF